This T cell receptor (beta chain) was sequenced in a study of T cell responses to AZD1222 COVID-19 vaccine. Produced via immunoSEQ multiplex PCR; TCRdb's table is partial and in-frame only. The table lists around 88,000 clones, around 90% of them singletons. Trimming left V 6 bases short and J 0 bases short, with 11 bases between. This CDR3 is 14 amino acids long. Germline CDR1 is ENHRY and CDR2 is SYGVKD. Regarding the study as a whole: Donors skewed white British and female; clonal diversity was possibly underestimated.

As regards this clone: Antigen unknown.

Material: peripheral blood, obtained on day 0 of AZD1222 vaccination. The receptor was derived from an adult in good health. The V and J genes are TRBV10-3 and TRBJ1-2; tentatively, D is TRBD1 (6 bases). CDR3 protein: CAIRETGSNYGYTF. In nucleotides, the CDR3 is TGTGCCATCAGAGAGACAGGTTCTAACTATGGCTACACCTTC.